The 21 T cell receptor beta chains below come from one sample, sequenced in a study of beta chain features in type 1 diabetes. Since all of the isolated RNA was reverse transcribed, expressed TCRB transcripts were what got sequenced. Assay used: immunoSEQ multiplex PCR; TCRdb lists only in-frame clones, some missing. This sample yields about 290,000 clones, of which about 8.5% are seen a single time; approximately 1% belongs to the top ten. Sequences were obtained from central memory CD4+ T cells from blood. These receptors all come from a woman aged 18 to 35 in good health.

The chain is built from TRBV4-1 and TRBJ1-2; D perhaps matches TRBD1 (5 bases). The germline CDR1 and CDR2 sequences are MGHRA and YSYEKL. V was pared by 3 bases and J by 8 bases, with 13 bases between. The CDR3 extends over 13 amino acids. In DNA, the CDR3 is TGCGCCAGCAGCCATGGGGGGAAGGTCGGCTACACCTTC. This gives the protein CASSHGGKVGYTF.

In this sample, this clone turned up a few times. This chain connects TRBV29-1 to TRBJ1-1; TRBD1 might be the D (5 bases). The V gene's germline CDR1 is SQVTM and CDR2 ANQGSEA. The CDR3 runs to 12 residues. V was trimmed by 3 bases and J by 3 bases, leaving 8 bases between them. The CDR3 coding sequence is TGCAGCGTTGAGGGAGGGGACACTGAAGCTTTCTTT. Amino acid sequence: CSVEGGDTEAFF.

This clone was seen a handful of times. Mismatch with germline at one junction end may stem from a read error. The chain is built from TRBV4-1 and TRBJ2-7, with 7 nucleotides matching TRBD2. The germline CDR1 and CDR2 sequences are MGHRA and YSYEKL. The CDR3 is made up of 17 amino acids. The CDR3 loop is CASSQGWSGGRAYGQYF. CDR3 bases: TGCGCCAGCAGCCAAGGTTGGAGTGGTGGGAGGGCCTACGGGCAGTACTTC.

This chain links TRBV6-1 with TRBJ1-5; D may be TRBD1 (5 bases). V was shortened by 3 bases and J by 8 bases, with 14 bases between the two germline ends. CDR1 is MNHNS, CDR2 SASEGT, per germline. This CDR3 has 14 residues. This CDR3 is CASSDIGEEKPQHF. In DNA form, the CDR3 reads TGTGCCAGCAGTGATATAGGGGAGGAGAAGCCCCAGCATTTT.

This clone is a singleton in its sample. The V call is TRBV29-1, the J call TRBJ1-2; 8 positions agree with TRBD1. With 4 bases clipped from V and 4 bases from J, the junction kept 5 bases outside the gene matches. The CDR3 has 13 residues. Germline V CDR1 and CDR2: SQVTM, ANQGSEA. CDR3 amino acids: CSVGGTGVYGYTF. The DNA for the CDR3 is TGCAGCGTTGGAGGGACAGGTGTCTATGGCTACACCTTC.

This clone was counted at least ten times. This rearrangement joins TRBV7-2 to TRBJ1-5; TRBD1 might be the D (5 bases). The CDR3 has 15 residues. Trimming removed 3 bases from V and 3 bases from J, with 12 bases in between. Germline CDR1 reads SGHTA; CDR2 reads FQGNSA. CDR3 coding DNA: TGTGCCAGCAGCTTCCAGGGCCGAACCAATCAGCCCCAGCATTTT. Amino acid sequence: CASSFQGRTNQPQHF.

The chain has TRBV11-2 and TRBJ2-7; maybe TRBD1 (5 bases). V lost 7 bases and J 0 bases, leaving 13 bases between the germline ends. The CDR3 is made up of 14 amino acids. In germline, CDR1 is SGHAT, CDR2 FQNNGV. The CDR3 is CASKAGFSSYEQYF. CDR3 coding DNA: TGTGCCAGCAAAGCAGGGTTCAGCTCCTACGAGCAGTACTTC.

The rearrangement joins TRBV19 to TRBJ2-1; a possible D gene is TRBD2 (6 bases). The CDR3 has 14 residues. V lost 4 bases, J lost 10 bases, and 17 bases lay in between. Germline values: CDR1 LNHDA, CDR2 SQIVND (reference sequence). CDR3 coding DNA: TGTGCCAGTAGTAGGTCTGACGGGAGCAGGGAGCAGTTCTTC. Protein: CASSRSDGSREQFF.

The V call is TRBV28, the J call TRBJ1-4; TRBD1 matches 7 bases. CDR3 size: 15 residues. Trimming removed 7 bases from V and 0 bases from J; junction bases left unmatched: 5. Germline CDR1 and CDR2: MDHEN and SYDVKM. CDR3 residues: CASIGGRATNEKLFF. The CDR3 nucleotides read TGTGCCAGCATAGGGGGCCGAGCAACTAATGAAAAACTGTTTTTT.

This clone has only a few counts. As DNA, the CDR3 is TGTGCCAGCAGCTTATTCCAGGGCTACGAGCAGTACTTC. Residues: CASSLFQGYEQYF. The chain has TRBV7-2 and TRBJ2-7, with D tentatively TRBD1 (5 bases). Deletions cut 2 bases from V and 3 bases from J, with 8 bases between. Germline V gene lookup returns CDR1 SGHTA and CDR2 FQGNSA. CDR3 size: 13 residues.

The chain uses TRBV7-9 and TRBJ1-1, with no clear D. With 2 bases removed from V and 1 base from J, the gap between germline ends came to 14 bases. CDR1 SEHNR and CDR2 FQNEAQ come from the germline V gene (reference sequence). This CDR3 spans 16 amino acids. CDR3 sequence: CASSLTSSGPNTEAFF. CDR3 bases: TGTGCCAGCAGCTTAACTTCTAGCGGGCCGAACACTGAAGCTTTCTTT. The whole variable domain, filled in from reference TRBV7-9 and TRBJ1-1, reads DTGVSQNPRHKITKRGQNVTFRCDPISEHNRLYWYRQTLGQGPEFLTYFQNEAQLEKSRLLSDRFSAERPKGSFSTLEIQRTEQGDSAMYLCASSLTSSGPNTEAFFGQGTRLTVV.

The CDR3 loop reads CAISESENYGYTF. As DNA, the CDR3 is TGTGCCATCAGTGAGTCCGAGAACTATGGCTACACCTTC. The V gene is TRBV10-3, the J gene TRBJ1-2; D uncertain. Germline assignment: CDR1 ENHRY and CDR2 SYGVKD. V gave up 0 bases and J gave up 2 bases, with 4 bases separating them. This CDR3 is 13 amino acids long.

This clone was seen a handful of times. V and J are TRBV7-3 and TRBJ2-1; D is undetermined. The CDR3 runs to 15 residues. Trimming removed 0 bases from V and 0 bases from J, with 6 bases in between. The V gene's germline CDR1 is SGHTA and CDR2 FQGTGA. CDR3 protein: CASSLTVGSYNEQFF. The CDR3 DNA sequence: TGTGCCAGCAGCTTAACAGTCGGCTCCTACAATGAGCAGTTCTTC.

J is TRBJ1-3 and V is TRBV7-3; D might be TRBD1 (6 bases). V dropped 5 bases and J dropped 4 bases, with 15 bases sitting between them. Germline CDR1 and CDR2: SGHTA and FQGTGA. This CDR3 has 15 residues. CDR3: CASSPRGGAGNTIYF. In nucleotides, the CDR3 is TGTGCCAGCAGCCCAAGGGGGGGTGCGGGAAACACCATATATTTT.

There are many counts of this clone. The chain carries TRBV19 and TRBJ2-2; 8 nucleotides align to TRBD2. There are 13 residues in the CDR3. CDR1 and CDR2 from the germline V gene are LNHDA and SQIVND (reference sequence). Germline trimming cut 9 bases from V and 4 bases from J; bases unmatched to any gene: 4. The CDR3 DNA reads TGTGCCAGCCGGACTAGCCCCACCGGGGAGCTGTTTTTT. Translated: CASRTSPTGELFF.

The V and J genes are TRBV7-9 and TRBJ2-7, with a weak D call TRBD1 (6 bases). Germline lookup yields CDR1 SEHNR and CDR2 FQNEAQ (reference sequence). The CDR3 spans 13 residues. V dropped 3 bases and J dropped 0 bases, with 6 bases sitting between them. The DNA for the CDR3 is TGTGCCAGCAGCTTGGGACACTCCTACGAGCAGTACGTC. Translation: CASSLGHSYEQYV.

In this sample, this clone turned up a few times. This rearrangement joins TRBV19 to TRBJ2-5; D unclear. CDR3 length equals 16 residues. V was trimmed by 7 bases and J by 3 bases, leaving 21 bases between them. The germline V gene encodes CDR1 LNHDA and CDR2 SQIVND (reference sequence). The CDR3 DNA sequence: TGTGCCAGTACCCCACTCCCTACCTATGGGGAAGAGACCCAGTACTTC. The encoded protein is CASTPLPTYGEETQYF.

This clone was picked up many times. This chain connects TRBV2 to TRBJ2-1; 9 nucleotides agree with TRBD2. Trimming cost V 9 bases and J 9 bases; bases outside gene matches: 12. Per germline, CDR1 SNHLY and CDR2 FYNNEI. The CDR3 loop spans 14 amino acids. The CDR3 region has the DNA TGTGCCAGTACACCGGGACTAGCCGGTGCTGAGCAGTTCTTC. Amino acid sequence: CASTPGLAGAEQFF.

The rearrangement links TRBV7-3 to TRBJ1-5; D ambiguous. V lost 0 bases to trimming and J lost 10 bases, with 10 bases between them. CDR1 is SGHTA and CDR2 is FQGTGA in the germline V gene. The CDR3 extends over 13 amino acids. CDR3: CASSLTQAHPQHF. The CDR3, as DNA: TGTGCCAGCAGCTTAACCCAAGCTCATCCCCAGCATTTT.

The CDR3 spells CASSDSARSASSYEQYF. In nucleotides, the CDR3 is TGTGCCAGCAGTGACTCCGCGCGGTCCGCGAGCTCCTACGAGCAGTACTTC. The rearrangement uses TRBV2 and TRBJ2-7; D not certain. Germline loops: CDR1 SNHLY, CDR2 FYNNEI. The V end was cut by 3 bases, the J end by 0 bases, with 18 bases between. The CDR3 is 17 residues long.

This clone has only a few counts. The rearrangement links TRBV2 to TRBJ2-7; D may be TRBD1 or TRBD2 (5 bases each). Germline V gene data show CDR1 as SNHLY and CDR2 as FYNNEI. V was trimmed by 6 bases and J by 7 bases, leaving 16 bases between them. This CDR3 region has 13 residues. CDR3 loop: CASSRDRAWEQYV. CDR3 DNA sequence: TGTGCCAGCAGCCGGGACCGGGCATGGGAGCAGTACGTC.